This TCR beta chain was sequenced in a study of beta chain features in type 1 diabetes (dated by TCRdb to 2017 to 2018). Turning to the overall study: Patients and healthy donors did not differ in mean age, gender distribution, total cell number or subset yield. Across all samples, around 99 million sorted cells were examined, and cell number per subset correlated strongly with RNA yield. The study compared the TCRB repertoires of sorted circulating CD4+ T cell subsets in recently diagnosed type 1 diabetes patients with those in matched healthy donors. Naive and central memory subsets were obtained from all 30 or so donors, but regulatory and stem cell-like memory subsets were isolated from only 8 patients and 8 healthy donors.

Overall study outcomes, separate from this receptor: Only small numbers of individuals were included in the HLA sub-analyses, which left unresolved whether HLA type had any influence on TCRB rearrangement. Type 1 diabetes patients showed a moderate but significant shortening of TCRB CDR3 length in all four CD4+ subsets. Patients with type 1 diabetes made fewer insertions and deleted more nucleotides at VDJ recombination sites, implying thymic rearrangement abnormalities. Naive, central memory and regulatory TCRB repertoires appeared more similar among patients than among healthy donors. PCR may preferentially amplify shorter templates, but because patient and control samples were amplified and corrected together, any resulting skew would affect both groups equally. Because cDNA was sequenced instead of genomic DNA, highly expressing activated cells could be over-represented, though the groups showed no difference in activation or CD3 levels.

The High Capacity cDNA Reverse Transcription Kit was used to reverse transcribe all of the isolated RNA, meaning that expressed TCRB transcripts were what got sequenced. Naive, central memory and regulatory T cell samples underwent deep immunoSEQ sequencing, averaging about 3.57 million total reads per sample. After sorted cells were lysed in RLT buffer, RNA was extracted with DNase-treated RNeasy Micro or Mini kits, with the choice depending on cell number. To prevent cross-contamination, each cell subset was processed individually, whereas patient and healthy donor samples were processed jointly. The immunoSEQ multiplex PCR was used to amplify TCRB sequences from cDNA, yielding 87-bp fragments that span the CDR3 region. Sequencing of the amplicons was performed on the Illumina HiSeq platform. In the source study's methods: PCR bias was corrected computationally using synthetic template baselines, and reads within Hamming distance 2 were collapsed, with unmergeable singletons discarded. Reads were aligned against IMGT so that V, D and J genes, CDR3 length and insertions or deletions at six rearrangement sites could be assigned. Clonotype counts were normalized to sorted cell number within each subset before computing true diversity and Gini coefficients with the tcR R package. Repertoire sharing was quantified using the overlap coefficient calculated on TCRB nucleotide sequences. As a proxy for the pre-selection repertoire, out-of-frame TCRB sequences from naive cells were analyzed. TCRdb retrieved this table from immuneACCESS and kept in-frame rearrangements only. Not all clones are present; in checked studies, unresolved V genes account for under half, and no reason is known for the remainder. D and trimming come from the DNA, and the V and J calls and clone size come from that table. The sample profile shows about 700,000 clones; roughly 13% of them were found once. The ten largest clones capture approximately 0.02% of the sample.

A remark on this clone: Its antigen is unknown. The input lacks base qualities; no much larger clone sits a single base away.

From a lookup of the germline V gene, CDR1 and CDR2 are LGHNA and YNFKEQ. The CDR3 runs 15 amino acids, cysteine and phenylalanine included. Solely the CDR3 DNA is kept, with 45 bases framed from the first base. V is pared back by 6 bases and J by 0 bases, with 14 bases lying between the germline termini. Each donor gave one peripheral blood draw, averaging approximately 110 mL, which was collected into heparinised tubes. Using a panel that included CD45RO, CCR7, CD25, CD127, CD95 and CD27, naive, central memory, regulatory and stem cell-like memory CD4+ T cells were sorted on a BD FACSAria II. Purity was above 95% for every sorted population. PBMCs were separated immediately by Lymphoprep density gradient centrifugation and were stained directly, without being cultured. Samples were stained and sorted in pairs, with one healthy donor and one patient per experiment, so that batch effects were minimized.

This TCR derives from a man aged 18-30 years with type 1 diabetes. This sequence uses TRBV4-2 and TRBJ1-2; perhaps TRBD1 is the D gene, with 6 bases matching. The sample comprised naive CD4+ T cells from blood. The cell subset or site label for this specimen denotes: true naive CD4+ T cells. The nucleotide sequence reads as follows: TGTGCCAGCAGTAGTGACAGGATTACTAACTATGGCTACACCTTC. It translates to CASSSDRITNYGYTF.